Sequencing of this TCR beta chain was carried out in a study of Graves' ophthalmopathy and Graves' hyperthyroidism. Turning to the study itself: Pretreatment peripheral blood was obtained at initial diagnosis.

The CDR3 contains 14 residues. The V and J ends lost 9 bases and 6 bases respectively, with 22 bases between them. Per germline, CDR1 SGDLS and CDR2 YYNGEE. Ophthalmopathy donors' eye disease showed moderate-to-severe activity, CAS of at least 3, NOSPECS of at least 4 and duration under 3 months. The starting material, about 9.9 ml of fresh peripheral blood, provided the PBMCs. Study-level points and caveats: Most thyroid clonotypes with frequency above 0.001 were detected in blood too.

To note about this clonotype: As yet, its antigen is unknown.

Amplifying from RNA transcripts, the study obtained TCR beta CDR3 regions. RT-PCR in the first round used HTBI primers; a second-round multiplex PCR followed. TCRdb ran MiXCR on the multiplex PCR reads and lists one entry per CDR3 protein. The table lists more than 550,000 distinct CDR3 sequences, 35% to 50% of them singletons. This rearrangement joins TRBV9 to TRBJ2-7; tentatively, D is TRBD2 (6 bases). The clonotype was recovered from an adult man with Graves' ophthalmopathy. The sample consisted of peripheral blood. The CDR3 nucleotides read TGTGCCAACAACGTAGGGAGGACCCCCAGCGAGCAGTACTTC. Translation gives CANNVGRTPSEQYF.